The rows below give T cell receptor beta chains drawn from one sample of a study of blood T cell repertoires in COVID-19. Some clones are missing from TCRdb's copy, which holds only in-frame ones; the method was immunoSEQ multiplex PCR. Among 250,000 or so clones listed, more than 70% were seen once. Sequencing was done on a sample of peripheral blood. The receptor source for this set is a young woman with COVID-19, enrolled during active disease. Both conserved end residues are part of each CDR3. The D gene is left open where the match is weak. The size entry is marked missing in some rows and otherwise reads once, few, many or a size class.

length,J,size,D,V,CDR3,DNA
18,TRBJ1-5,NA,NA,TRBV19,CASSSPAGAGTSNQPQHF,TGTGCCAGTAGTTCCCCCGCAGGGGCGGGTACAAGCAATCAGCCCCAGCATTTT
12,TRBJ1-2,once,NA,TRBV7-9,CASSLVADGYTF,TGTGCCAGCAGCTTAGTGGCGGATGGCTACACCTTC
10,TRBJ2-3,NA,NA,TRBV7-9,CASGGDTQYF,TGTGCCAGCGGCGGGGATACGCAGTATTTT
17,TRBJ2-3,NA,TRBD2,TRBV24-1,CATSDRLGLAGTDTQYF,TGTGCCACCAGTGATCGCCTGGGACTAGCGGGGACAGATACGCAGTATTTT
14,TRBJ2-5,NA,NA,TRBV2,CASSEKARFGQPYF,TGTGCCAGCAGTGAAAAGGCCCGATTTGGACAGCCGTACTTC
16,TRBJ1-3,NA,NA,TRBV19,CASSKGRGLDGNTIYF,TGTGCCAGTAGTAAGGGCCGGGGTTTGGACGGAAACACCATATATTTT
15,TRBJ2-2,NA,TRBD2,TRBV7-2,CASSSSGNNAGELFF,TGTGCCAGCAGCAGTAGCGGGAATAATGCCGGGGAGCTGTTTTTT
15,TRBJ1-6,NA,TRBD1,TRBV19,CASSRDRVGVSPLHF,TGTGCCAGTAGCCGTGACAGGGTTGGAGTTTCACCCCTCCACTTT
13,TRBJ1-2,NA,NA,TRBV12-3/TRBV12-4,CASSGEGPYGYTF,TGTGCCAGCAGCGGGGAAGGCCCCTATGGCTACACCTTC
14,TRBJ2-1,NA,NA,TRBV5-1,CASSGGYSYNEQFF,TGCGCCAGCTCAGGGGGGTACTCCTACAATGAGCAGTTCTTC
16,TRBJ2-1,once,NA,TRBV6-2/TRBV6-3,CASSYRTIRKYNEQFF,TGTGCCAGCAGTTACCGGACTATCCGTAAATACAATGAGCAGTTCTTC
17,TRBJ2-1,NA,TRBD2,TRBV30,CAWSVLAGQATYNEQFF,TGTGCCTGGAGTGTACTAGCGGGCCAGGCGACCTACAATGAGCAGTTCTTC
14,TRBJ2-7,NA,TRBD1,TRBV27,CASSSGTGFYEQYF,TGTGCCAGCAGTTCCGGGACAGGGTTCTACGAGCAGTACTTC
15,TRBJ2-3,NA,TRBD2,TRBV7-2,CASSFGGGNTDTQYF,TGTGCCAGCAGCTTCGGCGGGGGTAACACAGATACGCAGTATTTT
12,TRBJ1-6,NA,NA,TRBV12-3/TRBV12-4,CASTPGNSPLHF,TGTGCCAGCACGCCGGGGAACTCACCCCTCCACTTT
16,TRBJ1-3,few,NA,TRBV14,CASSQRRQAFGNTIYF,TGTGCCAGCAGCCAGCGCCGACAGGCGTTTGGAAACACCATATATTTT